Listed here are 14 T cell receptor beta chains from one sample, sequenced in a study of post-analysis software for immune sequencing data (dated by TCRdb to between 2014 and 2017). General conclusions and limits of the study: Four to six TRBV segments, including TRBV5-6, TRBV5-1 and TRBV20-1, were significantly more frequent in patients than controls.

Library creation used PCR. Sequencing relied on an Illumina HiSeq 2500. Unique molecular identifiers were incorporated into TCR beta cDNA libraries to reduce PCR and sequencing biases. The public reads were reprocessed in TCRdb via fastp at Q25 and MiXCR, keeping in-frame beta chains. Each entry is one CDR3 protein sequence, shown with its most common DNA and genes. In this sample the table shows about 540,000 distinct CDR3 sequences, around 36% of which occur a single time. Clones ranked in the top ten supply approximately 5.4% of the sample. No antigen has been assigned to these receptors. What was sequenced was blood. Receptor source: a girl younger than 18 with multiple sclerosis.

This chain links TRBV20-1 with TRBJ2-5; D is perhaps TRBD1 (7 bases). This CDR3 contains 17 residues. Germline values: CDR1 DFQATT, CDR2 SNEGSKA (reference sequence). The germline V and J ends were trimmed by 3 bases and 11 bases, with 31 bases remaining between them. The CDR3 nucleotides read TGCAGTGCTAGGGAGGGAGAAGGGGGCAGGTCCTACAATGAGCAGTACTTC. Amino acids: CSAREGEGGRSYNEQYF.

The sample holds a few counts of this clonotype. This rearrangement joins TRBV6-1 to TRBJ2-1; no definite D call. CDR1 and CDR2 from the germline V gene are MNHNS and SASEGT. Trimming pared 6 bases from V and 0 bases from J, leaving 18 bases between. This CDR3 is built from 17 residues. The CDR3 region has the DNA TGTGCCAGCAGGATGCGAGCGAGACCCGGCTCCTACAATGAGCAGTTCTTC. Translation gives CASRMRARPGSYNEQFF.

V gene TRBV3-1 combines with J gene TRBJ1-1; D gene uncertain. V shed 0 bases and J shed 13 bases, with 15 bases lying between them. The germline CDR1 and CDR2 sequences are LGHDT and YNNKEL (reference sequence). This CDR3 has 13 amino acids. CDR3 DNA: TGTGCCAGCAGCCAAGATCCCGCTAGTGAGGATTTCTTT. Amino acid sequence: CASSQDPASEDFF.

V and J are TRBV3-1 and TRBJ2-5; 7 bases line up with TRBD2. Germline-derived CDR1 and CDR2 are LGHDT and YNNKEL (reference sequence). The CDR3 covers 15 residues. Trimming took 1 base from V and 11 from J; bases not matched to a gene: 13. Written as DNA, the CDR3 is TGTGCCAGCAGCCAAGGGTTGGTCAGCGGGGTAGAGCAGTACTTC. This sequence encodes CASSQGLVSGVEQYF.

The chain combines TRBV12-3 or TRBV12-4 with TRBJ2-5; a weak D match, TRBD1 (6 bases). CDR3 length: 14 residues. V was pared by 5 bases and J by 0 bases, with 10 bases between. The CDR3 DNA sequence: TGTGCCAGCAGTAGGACAGTCAACCAAGAGACCCAGTACTTC. The encoded protein is CASSRTVNQETQYF.

The rearrangement joins TRBV10-3 to TRBJ2-4, with 8 bases that match TRBD1. Germline trimming cut 8 bases from V and 7 bases from J; bases unmatched to any gene: 10. In germline, CDR1 is ENHRY, CDR2 SYGVKD. CDR3 length equals 14 residues. CDR3 sequence: CAISDTGQVNIQYF. CDR3 nucleotides: TGTGCCATCTCGGATACGGGACAGGTGAACATTCAGTACTTC.

The rearrangement uses TRBV5-1 and TRBJ2-5; D is uncertain. The CDR3 consists of 14 residues. CDR1 and CDR2 from the germline V gene are SGHRS and YFSETQ. The V and J ends lost 4 bases and 4 bases respectively, with 14 bases between them. The CDR3 nucleotides read TGCGCCAGCAGCCTTGGACCACGAGGAGAGACCCAGTACTTC. It yields the protein CASSLGPRGETQYF.

The chain links TRBV7-8 to TRBJ1-2, with D tentatively TRBD1 (6 bases). Germline values: CDR1 SGHVS, CDR2 FQNEAQ. The CDR3 runs to 15 residues. V lost 2 bases to trimming and J lost 7 bases, with 17 bases between them. The CDR3 sequence is CASSLRGAGATGYTF. As DNA, the CDR3 is TGTGCCAGCAGCTTACGGGGGGCAGGGGCGACTGGCTACACCTTC.

This clonotype has just a few counts. The chain links TRBV9 to TRBJ1-1; no clear D gene. Germline CDR1 is SGDLS and CDR2 is YYNGEE. The CDR3 consists of 13 residues. Deletions cut 4 bases from V and 6 bases from J, with 13 bases between. The CDR3 loop reads CASSPGAVPEAFF. CDR3 sequence (DNA): TGTGCCAGCAGCCCGGGCGCCGTCCCTGAAGCTTTCTTT.

In the case of this clonotype: At one of its ends the junction is not consistent with the germline gene, which may arise from a read error. The chain carries TRBV5-1 and TRBJ2-3; unclear D gene. This CDR3 has 14 residues. Germline V gene lookup returns CDR1 SGHRS and CDR2 YFSETQ. The CDR3 coding sequence is TGCGCCAGCAGCGCCGATCCAGGCACAGATATGCAGTATTTT. As protein: CASSADPGTDMQYF.

V usage is TRBV7-8 and J usage is TRBJ2-3; 7 bases are a match to TRBD1. Germline V gives CDR1 SGHVS, CDR2 FQNEAQ. J was trimmed by 2 bases and V by 2 bases; bases with no gene match: 7. The CDR3 loop spans 16 amino acids. The CDR3 DNA is TGTGCCAGCAGCTTAAATGAGGGGGCCACCACAGATACGCAGTATTTT. Its protein is CASSLNEGATTDTQYF.

This clonotype has at least ten counts. Written as DNA, the CDR3 is TGCGCCAGCAGCCATCCGGGACAGGGATCTTTCTATGGCTACACCTTC. This codes for CASSHPGQGSFYGYTF. The chain is built from TRBV4-1 and TRBJ1-2; 9 nucleotides align to TRBD1. In germline, CDR1 is MGHRA, CDR2 YSYEKL. The CDR3 consists of 16 residues. The J segment lost 4 bases and the V segment lost 3 bases, leaving 9 bases of the junction unmatched.

This clonotype was counted a few times. The gene calls are TRBV15 and TRBJ2-7; D remains unclear. V was shortened by 0 bases and J by 3 bases, with 9 bases between the two germline ends. Germline loops: CDR1 LNHNV, CDR2 YYDKDF (reference sequence). The CDR3 has 14 amino acids. The CDR3 sequence is CATSREKGGYEQYF. CDR3 nucleotide sequence: TGTGCCACCAGCAGAGAGAAGGGCGGCTACGAGCAGTACTTC.

This clonotype was counted a few times. The rearrangement joins TRBV20-1 to TRBJ2-5; a possible D gene is TRBD1 (5 bases). Germline lookup yields CDR1 DFQATT and CDR2 SNEGSKA (reference sequence). The V end was cut by 7 bases, the J end by 1 base, with 19 bases between. The CDR3 spans 15 residues. Written as DNA, the CDR3 is TGCAGTGTTCGCCCCTGGCAGGGCCTCCAAGAGACCCAGTACTTC. Protein sequence: CSVRPWQGLQETQYF.